Listed here are 21 T cell receptor beta chains from one sample, sequenced in a study of T cells in Graves' hyperthyroidism and ophthalmopathy. Template material for amplifying TCR beta CDR3 regions consisted of RNA transcripts. First-round RT-PCR with HTBI primers amplified the TCR CDR3 region. TCRdb used MiXCR to reprocess the multiplex PCR reads, holding one entry per CDR3 protein. The table has about 640,000 distinct CDR3 sequences, 40% to 55% seen once. The sample was peripheral blood or thyroid tissue (not recorded which). These TCRs come from an adult man with Graves' disease, either hyperthyroidism or ophthalmopathy (not recorded which).

The chain has TRBV10-3 and TRBJ1-6; 7 bases fit TRBD1. Trimming at V came to 5 bases and at J to 8 bases, leaving 0 bases not matched to a gene. The germline V gene has CDR1 ENHRY and CDR2 SYGVKD. The CDR3 length is 12 residues. The CDR3 sequence: CAISTGDSPLHF. Written as DNA, the CDR3 is TGTGCCATCAGTACAGGGGATTCACCCCTCCACTTT.

This clonotype was counted a few times. CDR3 sequence reads: CASSKDRMNTEAFF. The CDR3 DNA follows: TGTGCCAGCAGTAAAGACCGCATGAACACTGAAGCTTTCTTT. The chain recombines TRBV2 with TRBJ1-1; D remains unclear. Germline V gene data show CDR1 as SNHLY and CDR2 as FYNNEI. The CDR3 runs to 14 residues. Trimming cost V 5 bases and J 0 bases, with 10 bases left between them.

This clonotype was counted between two and nine times. The gene calls are TRBV6-9 and TRBJ1-1; D perhaps matches TRBD1 (5 bases). CDR1 MNHGY and CDR2 SVAAGI come from the germline V gene. The V and J ends lost 5 bases and 6 bases respectively, with 19 bases between them. This CDR3 region has 15 residues. CDR3 nucleotide sequence: TGTGCCAGCAGTGAAGCGGGCCTTACCAGGGCTGAAGCTTTCTTT. Amino acids: CASSEAGLTRAEAFF.

About this clonotype itself: It may be a read error: a sequence one base away is much more abundant. The conserved closing phenylalanine or tryptophan is absent in this CDR3, likely reflecting a read error. This chain links TRBV9 with TRBJ1-5, with D maybe TRBD1 (6 bases). CDR3 length equals 15 residues. Deletions cut 4 bases from V and 4 bases from J, with 15 bases between. Per germline, CDR1 SGDLS and CDR2 YYNGEE. CDR3 bases: TGTGCCAGCAGCCGAGGAAGGGGGGGTAATCAGCCCCAGCATTAT. Its translation is CASSRGRGGNQPQHY.

The chain has TRBV19 and TRBJ2-5; 8 bases fit TRBD2. The V segment lost 5 bases and the J segment 5 bases; nucleotides outside the gene matches: 16. The germline gives CDR1 LNHDA, CDR2 SQIVND (reference sequence). The CDR3 has 17 residues. The CDR3 is CASSARGPAGVGETQYF. DNA of the CDR3: TGTGCCAGTAGTGCGAGAGGTCCAGCGGGAGTTGGGGAGACCCAGTACTTC.

Only a few counts were recorded for this clonotype. The rearrangement uses TRBV20-1 and TRBJ2-7; a weak D match, TRBD1 (5 bases). The CDR3 length is 12 residues. V was pared by 6 bases and J by 1 base, with 10 bases between. Germline CDR1 reads DFQATT; CDR2 reads SNEGSKA (reference sequence). This chain's CDR3 is CSALQGSYEQYF. The DNA of the CDR3 is TGCAGTGCCCTCCAGGGTTCCTACGAGCAGTACTTC.

On this clonotype: A much larger clone sits a single nucleotide away, making a read error possible. V is TRBV15 and J is TRBJ1-2, with 12 bases aligning to TRBD1. Looked up from germline, CDR1 is LNHNV and CDR2 is YYDKDF (reference sequence). The CDR3 runs to 15 residues. This CDR3 is CASSRGQGAHDGYTF. CDR3 DNA: TGTGCCAGCAGCAGGGGACAGGGGGCGCATGATGGCTACACCTTC.

V gene TRBV2 combines with J gene TRBJ1-1, with a weak D call TRBD1 (5 bases). Trimming left V 2 bases short and J 3 bases short, with 16 bases between. The germline gives CDR1 SNHLY, CDR2 FYNNEI. The CDR3 is 16 residues long. DNA of the CDR3: TGTGCCAGCAGTGAAACCCGACAGATTTCGGACACTGAAGCTTTCTTT. It encodes CASSETRQISDTEAFF.

Remarks on this clonotype: A single base separates this from a much larger clone, so it may be a read error. The CDR3: CAISDPRGRSYEQYF. DNA of the CDR3: TGTGCCATCAGTGACCCCAGGGGGCGCAGCTACGAGCAGTACTTC. This chain uses TRBV10-3 with TRBJ2-7, with 8 nucleotides matching TRBD1. Germline trimming cut 3 bases from V and 3 bases from J; bases unmatched to any gene: 7. Germline CDR1 is ENHRY and CDR2 is SYGVKD. The CDR3 runs to 15 residues.

This rearrangement joins TRBV6-5 to TRBJ2-7; 9 nucleotides line up with TRBD1. V shed 5 bases, J shed 3 bases, and the junction held 8 bases outside the gene matches. This CDR3 region has 15 residues. CDR1 and CDR2 from the germline V gene are MNHEY and SVGAGI. The CDR3: CASSDEPGQGYEQYF. The CDR3 nucleotides read TGTGCCAGCAGTGACGAGCCGGGACAGGGCTACGAGCAGTACTTC.

V is TRBV29-1 and J is TRBJ1-1; 8 bases map to TRBD1. The CDR3 spans 11 residues. Germline loops: CDR1 SQVTM, CDR2 ANQGSEA. V shed 3 bases and J 10 bases; nucleotides not matched to a gene: 4. The CDR3 DNA follows: TGCAGCGTTGACTGGACAGGGATAGCTTTCTTT. It is translated as CSVDWTGIAFF. Full variable domain (remainder filled in from reference TRBV29-1 and TRBJ1-1): SAVISQKPSRDICQRGTSLTIQCQVDSQVTMMFWYRQQPGQSLTLIATANQGSEATYESGFVIDKFPISRPNLTFSTLTVSNMSPEDSSIYLCSVDWTGIAFFGQGTRLTVV.

This clonotype appeared a single time. The V call is TRBV2, the J call TRBJ2-3, with 11 bases lining up with TRBD2. CDR3 length: 15 amino acids. In germline, CDR1 is SNHLY, CDR2 FYNNEI. The J segment lost 6 bases and the V segment lost 4 bases, leaving 6 bases of the junction unmatched. CDR3 sequence: CASSVLAGGLDTQYF. In DNA form, the CDR3 reads TGTGCCAGCAGTGTGCTAGCGGGGGGTTTGGATACGCAGTATTTT.

This clonotype was picked up one time. The chain links TRBV11-2 to TRBJ2-7; possibly TRBD2 for D (6 bases). Per germline, CDR1 SGHAT and CDR2 FQNNGV. This CDR3 is built from 15 residues. Trimming pared 4 bases from V and 4 bases from J, leaving 17 bases between. The CDR3 bases are TGTGCCAGCAGCTGGGGGGTAGAGAGAGATTACGAGCAGTACTTC. Amino acid sequence: CASSWGVERDYEQYF.

A note on this clonotype: Possible read error: a much larger clone is one base away. Without the conserved terminal phenylalanine or tryptophan, this CDR3 likely stems from a read error. The gene calls are TRBV7-6 and TRBJ2-5; tentative D call: TRBD2 (5 bases). The V end was cut by 3 bases, the J end by 5 bases, with 7 bases between. The CDR3 loop spans 12 amino acids. Looked up from germline, CDR1 is SGHVS and CDR2 is FNYEAQ. This chain's CDR3 is CASSLRRETQYL. For the CDR3, the DNA is TGTGCCAGCAGCTTGAGGAGGGAGACCCAGTACTTA.

This clonotype was recorded at least ten times. The gene calls are TRBV29-1 and TRBJ1-1; D is unclear. Trimming removed 0 bases at V and 4 bases at J, with 15 bases between. This CDR3 comprises 15 residues. CDR1 and CDR2 from the germline V gene are SQVTM and ANQGSEA. CDR3 sequence reads: CSVEDSDGQGTEAFF. CDR3 bases: TGCAGCGTTGAAGATTCAGACGGCCAAGGCACTGAAGCTTTCTTT.

This clonotype has just a few counts. The chain has TRBV7-9 and TRBJ2-5, with a tentative D call TRBD1 (5 bases). The germline gives CDR1 SEHNR, CDR2 FQNEAQ (reference sequence). V was trimmed by 0 bases and J by 4 bases, leaving 9 bases between them. This CDR3 contains 14 residues. The CDR3 spells CASSLAGARETQYF. In nucleotides, the CDR3 is TGTGCCAGCAGCTTAGCTGGGGCGCGAGAGACCCAGTACTTC.

This clonotype was observed a handful of times. V usage is TRBV7-9 and J usage is TRBJ1-3; D perhaps matches TRBD1 (6 bases). The CDR3 sequence is 15 residues long. The ends were cut back, 5 bases at V and 7 bases at J, with 18 bases in the middle. Germline CDR1 SEHNR, CDR2 FQNEAQ (reference sequence). CDR3 in DNA: TGTGCCAGCAGCCAGGGACACGGGAGTAGGAACACCATATATTTT. This gives the protein CASSQGHGSRNTIYF.

V gene TRBV25-1 combines with J gene TRBJ1-6; 7 nucleotides align to TRBD1. In germline, CDR1 is MGHDK, CDR2 SYGVNS. V lost 1 base to trimming and J lost 9 bases; unmatched junction nucleotides: 9. CDR3 length: 16 amino acids. CDR3 region: CASSESTGLVRSPLHF. The CDR3 coding sequence is TGTGCCAGCAGTGAATCGACAGGGCTTGTTCGTTCACCCCTCCACTTT.

This clonotype turned up a few times. V usage is TRBV7-2 and J usage is TRBJ2-7, with D perhaps TRBD2 (5 bases). Trimming cost V 3 bases and J 0 bases, with 9 bases left between them. The CDR3 has 14 residues. Germline V gives CDR1 SGHTA, CDR2 FQGNSA. DNA for the CDR3: TGTGCCAGCAGCTTTTCAGCGGTCTCCTACGAGCAGTACTTC. Translated: CASSFSAVSYEQYF.

The V call is TRBV7-2, the J call TRBJ1-6; TRBD1 agrees at 12 bases. CDR3 length equals 18 residues. Germline-derived CDR1 and CDR2 are SGHTA and FQGNSA. Germline trimming cut 5 bases from V and 7 bases from J; bases unmatched to any gene: 12. For the CDR3, the DNA is TGTGCCAGCAGCCAAGGTGGGACAGGGGGCGCCGGGAATTCACCCCTCCACTTT. It is translated as CASSQGGTGGAGNSPLHF.

This clonotype was picked up a small number of times. The chain recombines TRBV7-9 with TRBJ1-3; D gene ambiguous. Looked up from germline, CDR1 is SEHNR and CDR2 is FQNEAQ (reference sequence). CDR3 length: 18 amino acids. V was cut by 2 bases and J by 0 bases, with 17 bases left in between. The DNA of the CDR3 is TGTGCCAGCAGCTTATTTTTCGGTGCCGGCCGCTCTGGAAACACCATATATTTT. This encodes CASSLFFGAGRSGNTIYF.